Listed here are 12 T cell receptor beta chains from one sample, sequenced in a study of blood T cells in healthy people across ages. A sample-barcoded 5' primer and a J-beta primer mix were used in a second PCR of about 6 to 11 cycles. From the 5' RACE reads, TCRdb called clonotypes with MiXCR, one entry per CDR3 protein. The repertoire holds about 970,000 distinct CDR3 sequences, with roughly 51% as singletons. The sequencing sample was made of blood. The source is an older woman in good health.

This clonotype was seen a few times. V gene TRBV29-1 combines with J gene TRBJ2-7, with TRBD1 identical over 9 bases. Germline V gene lookup returns CDR1 SQVTM and CDR2 ANQGSEA. This CDR3 is built from 16 residues. After removal of 3 bases from V and 1 base from J, the junction contained 10 bases not matched to a gene. The CDR3 DNA reads as TGCAGCGTTGATGGGGGACAGGGCATACGATCCTACGAGCAGTACTTC. Protein: CSVDGGQGIRSYEQYF.

In its sample, this clonotype was seen once. The genes are TRBV9 and TRBJ2-5; D is uncertain. The J call may be faulty, since TRBJ2-7 better matches the DNA end. The CDR3 extends over 14 amino acids. Germline V CDR1 and CDR2: SGDLS, YYNGEE. CDR3 amino acids: CASSVGDNPHEQYF. CDR3 coding DNA: TGTGCCAGCAGCGTAGGAGATAACCCTCACGAGCAGTACTTC.

The chain has TRBV20-1 and TRBJ2-4; the D is unclear. The CDR3 covers 18 residues. CDR1 and CDR2 (germline): DFQATT, SNEGSKA (reference sequence). V lost 0 bases and J lost 0, with 18 bases in between. The CDR3 bases are TGCAGTGCTAGAGATAAAGGCAGGCTTTCACTAGCCAAAAACATTCAGTACTTC. Translated: CSARDKGRLSLAKNIQYF.

This chain joins TRBV3-1 and TRBJ2-3; 8 positions agree with TRBD2. The V gene's germline CDR1 is LGHDT and CDR2 YNNKEL (reference sequence). The CDR3 sequence is 15 residues long. Germline trimming cut 2 bases from V and 0 bases from J; bases unmatched to any gene: 1. CDR3 sequence (DNA): TGTGCCAGCAGCCAATCTAGCGGGAGCACAGATACGCAGTATTTT. Its protein product is CASSQSSGSTDTQYF.

This clonotype was detected a few times. This chain uses TRBV4-2 with TRBJ2-5; unclear D gene. The CDR3 covers 14 residues. Trimming shortened V by 1 base and J by 1 base, and 7 bases separated the two germline ends. Germline-derived CDR1 and CDR2 are LGHNA and YNFKEQ. As DNA, the CDR3 is TGTGCCAGCAGCCAAGGTCACGTCCAAGAGACCCAGTACTTC. Translation: CASSQGHVQETQYF.

This clonotype has ten or more counts. The chain couples TRBV12-3 or TRBV12-4 to TRBJ2-5, with a weak D call TRBD2 (6 bases). The CDR3 has 12 residues. V lost 8 bases and J lost 2, with 9 bases in between. Here the CDR3 reads CASGDSQETQYF. The CDR3 DNA is TGTGCCAGCGGGGACTCGCAAGAGACCCAGTACTTC.

V is TRBV5-1 and J is TRBJ1-5; 7 bases align to TRBD1. Germline V CDR1 and CDR2: SGHRS, YFSETQ. With 5 bases clipped from V and 6 bases from J, the junction kept 11 bases outside the gene matches. There are 15 residues in the CDR3. CDR3 region: CASRPTYRGGQPQHF. For the CDR3, the DNA is TGCGCCAGCAGGCCTACTTACAGGGGCGGTCAGCCCCAGCATTTT.

Regarding this clonotype: The junction shows a germline mismatch at one end, possibly a read error. The chain joins TRBV27 to TRBJ2-7, with 9 bases aligning to TRBD2. The germline CDR1 and CDR2 sequences are MNHEY and SMNVEV (reference sequence). This CDR3 region has 15 residues. DNA for the CDR3: TGTGCCGGCAGTTTATGGGTAGCGGGAGTCAACGAGCAGTACTTC. Protein product: CAGSLWVAGVNEQYF.

This clonotype was picked up one time. The CDR3 does not end in the conserved phenylalanine or tryptophan, so this is likely a read error. J is TRBJ2-7 and V is TRBV20-1; the match to TRBD1 covers 9 bases. CDR1 and CDR2 from the germline V gene are DFQATT and SNEGSKA (reference sequence). Trimming removed 6 bases from V and 3 bases from J; junction bases left unmatched: 9. The CDR3 contains 14 residues. CDR3 nucleotides: TGCAGTGCCCTCCCCCGGGACAGGGTCTACGAGCAGTACTTA. This encodes CSALPRDRVYEQYL.

The genes are TRBV7-8 and TRBJ2-1; perhaps TRBD2 as D (6 bases). The end of the DNA fits TRBJ2-7 better, so the J call may be wrong. CDR3 length equals 15 residues. Germline V gives CDR1 SGHVS, CDR2 FQNEAQ. The CDR3 DNA reads as TGTGCCAGCGTGAACCGAAGGGAGGCGGGGTACGAGCAGTACTTC. Its protein is CASVNRREAGYEQYF.

This clonotype was observed a few times. The rearrangement uses TRBV24-1 and TRBJ2-5; D is unclear. The CDR3 covers 13 residues. Germline assignment: CDR1 KGHDR and CDR2 SFDVKD. V dropped 0 bases and J dropped 9 bases, with 10 bases sitting between them. CDR3 nucleotide sequence: TGTGCCACCAGTGATTTGTATCCGGGTGCCCAGTACTTC. Translation: CATSDLYPGAQYF.

This clonotype was found a few times. A much larger clone lies a single base off, so this may be a read error. The rearrangement joins TRBV12-3 or TRBV12-4 to TRBJ2-3, with D unresolved. This CDR3 region has 14 residues. The V and J ends lost 5 bases and 0 bases respectively, with 9 bases between them. The CDR3 loop is CASSVSVSTDTQYF. The CDR3 region has the DNA TGTGCCAGCAGTGTTTCGGTGAGCACAGATACGCAGTATTTT.